Below are 17 T cell receptor beta chains sequenced from a single sample in a study of siplizumab effects on memory and regulatory T cells (dated by TCRdb to between 2019 and 2020). The library was generated by the immunoSEQ multiplex PCR assay. The immuneACCESS repertoire file appears here via TCRdb, limited to in-frame rearrangements. These files lack a portion of the clones; in checked studies, under half of the deficit traces to unresolved V genes, and the cause of the others is not known. The sample profile shows tens of thousands of clones; 94% of them were found once. The top ten constitute around 0.3% of the sample. The sample was non-Treg CD4+ T cells sorted from blood. Explained via the paper, the cell subset or site label denotes: FACS-sorted unstimulated CD4+ non-regulatory T cells. The origin of the receptors is a human donor in good health.

Here the CDR3 reads CSVGLAANTGELFF. CDR3 sequence (DNA): TGCAGCGTAGGACTAGCGGCGAACACCGGGGAGCTGTTTTTT. The genes are TRBV29-1 and TRBJ2-2; TRBD2 matches at 10 bases. The CDR3 has 14 residues. Losses at the gene ends were 6 bases for V and 0 bases for J; bases not matched to a gene: 1. Germline CDR1 is SQVTM and CDR2 is ANQGSEA.

This clone is a singleton in its sample. The chain combines TRBV11-2 with TRBJ1-1, with D hard to call. This CDR3 is 11 amino acids long. CDR1 SGHAT and CDR2 FQNNGV come from the germline V gene. Trimming removed 5 bases from V and 11 bases from J, with 12 bases in between. The CDR3: CASSPQEGAFF. In nucleotides, the CDR3 is TGTGCCAGCAGCCCGCAGGAAGGGGCTTTCTTT. Full variable domain (rest looked up from reference TRBV11-2 and TRBJ1-1): EAGVAQSPRYKIIEKRQSVAFWCNPISGHATLYWYQQILGQGPKLLIQFQNNGVVDDSQLPKDRFSAERLKGVDSTLKIQPAKLEDSAVYLCASSPQEGAFFGQGTRLTVV.

This clone has a single count. The chain has TRBV5-6 and TRBJ2-7, with TRBD2 as a possible D gene (6 bases). CDR1 is SGHDT, CDR2 YYEEEE, per germline. The CDR3 is 14 amino acids. Trimming stripped 0 bases from V and 6 bases from J, with 13 bases between. In nucleotides, the CDR3 is TGTGCCAGCAGCTTGGAGCTAGCGTGGGCCGAGCAGTACTTC. This encodes CASSLELAWAEQYF.

CDR3 sequence: CASSLEGRQTLNTGELFF. In DNA, the CDR3 is TGTGCCAGCAGCTTAGAGGGCCGACAAACCCTAAACACCGGGGAGCTGTTTTTT. J is TRBJ2-2 and V is TRBV27; a weak D match, TRBD2 (5 bases). Germline V gives CDR1 MNHEY, CDR2 SMNVEV (reference sequence). The CDR3 extends over 18 amino acids. Trimming took off 6 bases at V and 2 bases at J, with 22 bases between the two ends.

The V gene is TRBV2, the J gene TRBJ2-2, with 9 positions matching TRBD1. The CDR3 length is 13 residues. Trimming took 8 bases from V and 6 from J; bases not matched to a gene: 4. Per germline, CDR1 SNHLY and CDR2 FYNNEI. The CDR3 sequence is CASQTGGPGELFF. The DNA for the CDR3 is TGTGCCAGCCAGACAGGGGGACCCGGGGAGCTGTTTTTT.

The chain is built from TRBV30 and TRBJ1-1; the D is unclear. The CDR3 loop spans 12 amino acids. V was pared by 5 bases and J by 11 bases, with 18 bases between. Germline assignment: CDR1 GTSNPN and CDR2 SVGIG (reference sequence). The CDR3 nucleotides read TGTGCCTGGGGCCGACGGGAGAACGCGGCTTTCTTT. Protein product: CAWGRRENAAFF.

V is TRBV11-3 and J is TRBJ1-3; D is unclear. Germline assignment: CDR1 SGHNT and CDR2 YENEEA. Between the trimmed V and J ends, which lost 2 bases and 3 bases, there was a span of 11 bases. There are 15 residues in the CDR3. The CDR3 coding sequence is TGTGCCAGCAGCTTAAGGGAAGGTGGTGGAAACACCATATATTTT. Its translation is CASSLREGGGNTIYF.

A remark on this clone: The same CDR3 also results from other DNA sequences found in this sample. This chain joins TRBV18 and TRBJ1-2; TRBD1 matches at 7 bases. Trimming at V came to 2 bases and at J to 2 bases, leaving 2 bases not matched to a gene. CDR3 size: 14 residues. The germline CDR1 and CDR2 sequences are KGHSH and LQKENI. The chain's CDR3 is CASSPDRANYGYTF. CDR3 coding DNA: TGTGCCAGCTCACCAGACAGGGCAAACTATGGCTACACCTTC.

The V and J genes are TRBV30 and TRBJ1-1; possible D gene TRBD1, 5 bases. Per germline, CDR1 GTSNPN and CDR2 SVGIG (reference sequence). Trimming removed 3 bases from V and 4 bases from J, with 15 bases in between. CDR3 size: 14 residues. The CDR3 coding sequence is TGTGCCTGGAGCAAAACGGGGGGTGGCACTGAAGCTTTCTTT. Protein sequence: CAWSKTGGGTEAFF.

The chain is built from TRBV7-8 and TRBJ1-6, with TRBD1 matching 8 bases. CDR3 length equals 16 residues. V lost 4 bases, J lost 11 bases, and 13 bases stayed unmatched. Germline V CDR1 and CDR2: SGHVS, FQNEAQ. The CDR3 is CASSSTQGASPPPLHF. DNA for the CDR3: TGTGCCAGCAGCTCTACCCAGGGGGCTAGTCCACCACCCCTCCACTTT.

CDR3 amino acids: CASSLPWRTSETYEQYF. DNA for the CDR3: TGTGCCAGCAGCTTACCCTGGAGGACTAGCGAAACCTACGAGCAGTACTTC. The chain couples TRBV7-6 to TRBJ2-7, with 9 bases matching TRBD2. This CDR3 is 17 amino acids long. V lost 2 bases, J lost 2 bases, and 10 bases stayed unmatched. The germline gives CDR1 SGHVS, CDR2 FNYEAQ.

This rearrangement joins TRBV5-1 to TRBJ1-6; D gene ambiguous. V was pared by 3 bases and J by 7 bases, with 14 bases between. Germline V gene lookup returns CDR1 SGHRS and CDR2 YFSETQ. This CDR3 comprises 15 residues. CDR3 residues: CASSYTSEWNSPLHF. The CDR3 bases are TGCGCCAGCAGCTACACATCCGAATGGAATTCACCCCTCCACTTT.

The DNA for the CDR3 is TGCGCCAGCAGTGAGGGTGGCAGGGCCTACGAGCAGTACTTC. Amino acid sequence: CASSEGGRAYEQYF. The chain uses TRBV10-2 and TRBJ2-7, with D possibly TRBD1 on 5 matching bases. Deletions cut 2 bases from V and 2 bases from J, with 10 bases between. There are 14 residues in the CDR3. Germline CDR1 reads WSHSY; CDR2 reads SAAADI.

The chain employs TRBV19 and TRBJ1-1; 8 nucleotides match TRBD1. The CDR3 has 15 residues. Germline CDR1 LNHDA, CDR2 SQIVND (reference sequence). The trim removed 5 bases at V and 11 bases at J, leaving 16 bases unmatched. The CDR3: CASSPQTGALIRAFF. The CDR3 coding sequence is TGTGCCAGTAGTCCCCAGACAGGGGCACTGATCCGCGCTTTCTTT.

To note about this clone: The junction shows a germline mismatch at one end, possibly a read error. V gene TRBV2 combines with J gene TRBJ2-5; TRBD2 aligns across 10 bases. This CDR3 region has 16 residues. The germline gives CDR1 SNHLY, CDR2 FYNNEI. The CDR3 loop is CASISGAPGQGLAEHF. CDR3 sequence (DNA): TGTGCCAGCATCTCGGGGGCACCGGGACAAGGACTAGCGGAACACTTC.

V and J are TRBV6-5 and TRBJ1-1; TRBD1 might be the D (5 bases). V was clipped by 3 bases and J by 13 bases, with 12 bases between them. CDR3 length equals 11 residues. Germline V gene sequence: CDR1 MNHEY, CDR2 SVGAGI. CDR3 bases: TGTGCCAGCAGTTATGGGGGGAAAGGTTTCTTT. The encoded protein is CASSYGGKGFF.

V gene TRBV5-1 combines with J gene TRBJ1-2; D uncertain. With 7 bases removed from V and 2 bases from J, the gap between germline ends came to 12 bases. The CDR3 is made up of 13 amino acids. Germline CDR1 is SGHRS and CDR2 is YFSETQ. Written as DNA, the CDR3 is TGCGCCAGCGGGTTTGACGGAAACTATGGCTACACCTTC. Its protein is CASGFDGNYGYTF.